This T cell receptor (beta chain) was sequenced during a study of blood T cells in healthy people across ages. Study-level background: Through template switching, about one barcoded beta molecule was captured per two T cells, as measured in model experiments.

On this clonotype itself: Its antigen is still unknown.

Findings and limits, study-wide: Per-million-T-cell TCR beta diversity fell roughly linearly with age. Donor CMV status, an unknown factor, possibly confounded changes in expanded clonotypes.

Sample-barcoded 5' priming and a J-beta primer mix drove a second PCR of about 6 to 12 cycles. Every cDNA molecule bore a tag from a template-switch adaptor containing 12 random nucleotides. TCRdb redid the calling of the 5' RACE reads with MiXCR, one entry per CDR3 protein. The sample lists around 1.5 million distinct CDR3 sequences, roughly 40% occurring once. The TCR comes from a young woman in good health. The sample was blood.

Here the CDR3 reads CASSTQDGAYEQYF. CDR3 DNA: TGCGCCAGCAGCACCCAGGACGGAGCCTACGAGCAGTACTTC. The V gene is TRBV4-1, the J gene TRBJ2-7; no clear D gene. From germline, CDR1 is MGHRA and CDR2 YSYEKL. CDR3 length: 14 residues. Trimming took off 5 bases at V and 2 bases at J, with 13 bases between the two ends.